Included here is one T cell receptor beta chain sequence, with context. The data are from a study of blood T cell repertoires in COVID-19. Assay: immunoSEQ multiplex PCR; the TCRdb copy retains only in-frame clones and omits some. The sample carries 250,000 to 350,000 clones, approximately 90% recorded once. This CDR3 comprises 13 residues. With 3 bases removed from V and 8 bases from J, the gap between germline ends came to 11 bases. Looked up from germline, CDR1 is ENHRY and CDR2 is SYGVKD. This rearrangement joins TRBV10-3 to TRBJ2-1; the D gene is possibly TRBD2 (5 bases). This sequence was found in a woman in her 30s with COVID-19, enrolled during active disease. The sample was peripheral blood. This CDR3 is CAISETSPHEQFF. In DNA form, the CDR3 reads TGTGCCATCAGTGAAACTAGTCCCCATGAGCAGTTCTTC.